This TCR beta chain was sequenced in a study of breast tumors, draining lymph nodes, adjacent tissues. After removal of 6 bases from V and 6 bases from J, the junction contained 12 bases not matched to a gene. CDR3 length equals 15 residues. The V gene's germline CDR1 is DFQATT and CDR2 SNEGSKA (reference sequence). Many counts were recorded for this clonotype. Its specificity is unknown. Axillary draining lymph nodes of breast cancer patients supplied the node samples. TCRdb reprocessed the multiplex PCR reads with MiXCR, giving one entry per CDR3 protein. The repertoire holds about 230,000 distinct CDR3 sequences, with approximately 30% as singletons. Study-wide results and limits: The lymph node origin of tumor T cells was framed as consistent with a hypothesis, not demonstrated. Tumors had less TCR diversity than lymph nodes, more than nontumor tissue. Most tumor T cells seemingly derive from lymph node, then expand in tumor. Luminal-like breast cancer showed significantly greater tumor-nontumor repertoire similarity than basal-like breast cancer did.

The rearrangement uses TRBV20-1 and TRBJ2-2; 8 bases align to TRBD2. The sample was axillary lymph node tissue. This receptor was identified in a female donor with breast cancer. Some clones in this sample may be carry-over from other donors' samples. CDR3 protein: CSADPTGGPAGELFF. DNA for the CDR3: TGCAGTGCAGATCCTACGGGAGGGCCTGCCGGGGAGCTGTTTTTT.